The 17 T cell receptor beta chains listed next were all sequenced from one sample in a study of OX40 agonist ivuxolimab in advanced cancers. The protocol was immunoSEQ multiplex PCR, while the TCRdb copy is restricted to in-frame clones and leaves out a portion. The sample shows around 26,000 clones, around 81% of them seen only once. Sequences were derived from CD4+ or CD8+ T cells sorted from blood, sampled in a trial of the OX40 agonist ivuxolimab. These receptors were taken from an adult with an advanced solid tumor such as melanoma, head and neck, liver or kidney cancer.

The chain has TRBV14 and TRBJ2-1, with D unclear. V dropped 1 base and J dropped 10 bases, with 8 bases sitting between them. The CDR3 extends over 12 amino acids. The germline V gene encodes CDR1 SGHDN and CDR2 FVKESK. The chain's CDR3 is CASSQVYREQFF. DNA for the CDR3: TGTGCCAGCAGCCAAGTGTATAGGGAGCAGTTCTTC.

This chain joins TRBV4-1 and TRBJ2-7; 12 bases match TRBD2. The CDR3 extends over 15 amino acids. Germline V lookup: CDR1 MGHRA, CDR2 YSYEKL. J was trimmed by 3 bases and V by 4 bases; bases with no gene match: 4. CDR3 nucleotide sequence: TGCGCCAGCAGCCCCCGACTAGCGGGAGACTACGAGCAGTACTTC. Its protein product is CASSPRLAGDYEQYF.

The rearrangement uses TRBV7-6 and TRBJ1-4, with a possible D match to TRBD1 (6 bases). CDR1 and CDR2 from the germline V gene are SGHVS and FNYEAQ. V lost 4 bases to trimming and J lost 5 bases, with 20 bases between them. This CDR3 is 17 amino acids long. The CDR3 region is CASSSPLGGGGNEKLFF. The CDR3, as DNA: TGTGCCAGCAGCTCCCCCCTGGGGGGCGGGGGAAATGAAAAACTGTTTTTT.

This chain uses TRBV5-5 with TRBJ2-7; D is ambiguous. V dropped 0 bases and J dropped 4 bases, with 8 bases sitting between them. CDR1 and CDR2 (germline): SGHKS, YYEKEE (reference sequence). This CDR3 has 13 residues. The CDR3 region is CASSLAVGYEQYF. The CDR3 nucleotides read TGTGCCAGCAGCTTGGCGGTGGGGTACGAGCAGTACTTC.

This clone came up a few times. This sequence joins TRBV21-1 and TRBJ1-2. TRBV21-1 is described as a pseudogene. The CDR3 sequence is 15 residues long. This CDR3 reads CASSKVAATNYGYTF. As DNA, the CDR3 is TGTGCCAGCAGCAAAGTGGCAGCGACTAACTATGGCTACACCTTC.

The V gene is TRBV4-1, the J gene TRBJ2-3, with unresolved D. CDR1 is MGHRA, CDR2 YSYEKL, per germline. This CDR3 spans 13 amino acids. Between the trimmed V and J ends, which lost 1 base and 2 bases, there was a span of 4 bases. CDR3 sequence reads: CASSQVSTDTQYF. The CDR3 DNA reads TGCGCCAGCAGCCAAGTGTCCACAGATACGCAGTATTTT.

This rearrangement joins TRBV4-1 to TRBJ2-2; D may be TRBD2 (6 bases). The CDR3 is 13 amino acids. The germline V and J ends were trimmed by 6 bases and 5 bases, with 10 bases remaining between them. The germline gives CDR1 MGHRA, CDR2 YSYEKL. The CDR3 DNA reads as TGCGCCAGCAGGGGCCGGGGGACCGGGGAGCTGTTTTTT. It translates to CASRGRGTGELFF.

The chain has TRBV19 and TRBJ2-7; D is unclear. There are 15 residues in the CDR3. Germline V gene lookup returns CDR1 LNHDA and CDR2 SQIVND (reference sequence). Trimming left V 3 bases short and J 1 base short, with 13 bases between. The CDR3 is CASSIGTYQSYEQYF. The CDR3 region has the DNA TGTGCCAGTAGTATTGGAACTTACCAATCCTACGAGCAGTACTTC.

This clone was counted once. The rearrangement links TRBV11-3 to TRBJ2-1, with unresolved D. The CDR3 loop spans 15 amino acids. V was trimmed by 0 bases and J by 7 bases, leaving 13 bases between them. Germline CDR1 and CDR2: SGHNT and YENEEA. CDR3: CASSLDPNLGNEQFF. CDR3 coding DNA: TGTGCCAGCAGCTTAGATCCGAACTTGGGGAATGAGCAGTTCTTC.

This clone was picked up a small number of times. This chain connects TRBV11-2 to TRBJ1-6; no clear D. This CDR3 has 18 residues. CDR1 and CDR2 (germline): SGHAT, FQNNGV. The ends were cut back, 1 base at V and 3 bases at J, with 16 bases in the middle. DNA of the CDR3: TGTGCCAGCAGCTTAGCAGGTGGGAGATACCACTATAATTCACCCCTCCACTTT. Its protein product is CASSLAGGRYHYNSPLHF. The complete variable domain, with remaining parts taken from reference TRBV11-2 and TRBJ1-6, reads EAGVAQSPRYKIIEKRQSVAFWCNPISGHATLYWYQQILGQGPKLLIQFQNNGVVDDSQLPKDRFSAERLKGVDSTLKIQPAKLEDSAVYLCASSLAGGRYHYNSPLHFGNGTRLTVT.

In nucleotides, the CDR3 is TGTGCCAGCAGTGAAGAGTGGGGGCCGTACGAGCAGTACTTC. It specifies CASSEEWGPYEQYF. The chain joins TRBV28 to TRBJ2-7; D may be TRBD1 (6 bases). CDR3 length: 14 residues. Between the trimmed V and J ends, which lost 5 bases and 4 bases, there was a span of 15 bases. The germline V gene has CDR1 MDHEN and CDR2 SYDVKM.

Only one count was recorded for this clone. The V gene is TRBV7-6, the J gene TRBJ1-1, with no clear D. The CDR3 loop spans 15 amino acids. Trimming took off 0 bases at V and 4 bases at J, with 12 bases between the two ends. Germline loops: CDR1 SGHVS, CDR2 FNYEAQ. The CDR3: CASSLANLFVTEAFF. CDR3 in DNA: TGTGCCAGCAGCTTAGCTAATCTATTTGTCACTGAAGCTTTCTTT. The full variable domain, completed using reference TRBV7-6 and TRBJ1-1, is GAGVSQSPRYKVTKRGQDVALRCDPISGHVSLYWYRQALGQGPEFLTYFNYEAQQDKSGLPNDRFSAERPEGSISTLTIQRTEQRDSAMYRCASSLANLFVTEAFFGQGTRLTVV.

This clone was counted only a few times. The chain couples TRBV4-1 to TRBJ2-7; 7 bases align to TRBD2. V was clipped by 0 bases and J by 8 bases; unmatched bases: 10. Looked up from germline, CDR1 is MGHRA and CDR2 is YSYEKL. This CDR3 has 15 residues. The CDR3 here is CASSQERGGTVQQYF. The CDR3 DNA follows: TGCGCCAGCAGCCAAGAAAGGGGAGGGACTGTTCAGCAGTACTTC.

The chain carries TRBV9 and TRBJ2-1; D is unclear. The V end lost 4 bases, the J end lost 0 bases, and 2 bases lay between the germline ends. From germline, CDR1 is SGDLS and CDR2 YYNGEE. CDR3 length: 12 amino acids. The DNA of the CDR3 is TGTGCCAGCAGCCCCTCCTACAATGAGCAGTTCTTC. Encoded protein: CASSPSYNEQFF.

In its sample, this clone was seen once. For the CDR3, the DNA is TGCGCCAGCAGACTCGCTTTCGAAGGTCGGGAGACCCAGTACTTC. Its translation is CASRLAFEGRETQYF. The gene calls are TRBV4-1 and TRBJ2-5; no definite D call. CDR3 length equals 15 residues. Deletions cut 6 bases from V and 5 bases from J, with 19 bases between. Germline V gene lookup returns CDR1 MGHRA and CDR2 YSYEKL.

J is TRBJ1-5 and V is TRBV9; 7 positions match TRBD1. The J segment lost 5 bases and the V segment lost 0 bases, leaving 5 bases of the junction unmatched. CDR1 and CDR2 from the germline V gene are SGDLS and YYNGEE. The CDR3 is 15 residues long. The CDR3 here is CASSVEGAHDQPQHF. In DNA, the CDR3 is TGTGCCAGCAGCGTAGAGGGGGCGCATGATCAGCCCCAGCATTTT.

J is TRBJ1-2 and V is TRBV10-3; TRBD1 matches at 9 bases. Germline V gives CDR1 ENHRY, CDR2 SYGVKD. The CDR3 runs to 15 residues. V lost 8 bases, J lost 6 bases, and 13 bases stayed unmatched. CDR3 DNA: TGTGCCATCGAGTCGAGCGGGGGACAGGGAAATGGCTACACCTTC. It encodes CAIESSGGQGNGYTF.